This T cell receptor (beta chain) was sequenced for a study of T cell changes during pregnancy in multiple sclerosis. Here immunoSEQ multiplex PCR was the method, and the copy in TCRdb shows in-frame clones only, minus some. In the table there are about 36,000 clones, 75% to 95% of which are singletons. Germline V gene data show CDR1 as SGHAT and CDR2 as FQNNGV. This CDR3 is built from 14 residues. The specimen was CD4+ T cells from peripheral blood mononuclear cells, collected in the second trimester of pregnancy. This receptor was obtained from a female donor in good health, enrolled as a control in a pregnancy study. The chain recombines TRBV11-2 with TRBJ2-5, with D tentatively TRBD2 (5 bases). The tail of the sequence fits TRBJ2-7 better, so the J call may be wrong. In DNA form, the CDR3 reads TGTGCCAGCCGGAGGTGGAAGGCCCCGGGCGAGCAGTACTTC. Translation gives CASRRWKAPGEQYF.